What follows are 14 T cell receptor beta chains derived from one specimen sequenced in a study of control samples from healthy donors and cancer patients. Only in-frame clones appear in the TCRdb table, and some are missing; sequencing was by immunoSEQ multiplex PCR. The sample consists of 120,000 or so clones, around 90% of them appearing once. The sequenced sample was blood. The source of these receptors is a man aged 35 to 55 in good health.

This chain connects TRBV23-1 to TRBJ1-3; D not certain. TRBV23-1 falls under the ORF class, with uncertain function. Deletions cut 3 bases from V and 0 bases from J, with 6 bases between. The CDR3 totals 14 residues. CDR3 nucleotide sequence: TGCGCCAGCAGTCAGGCCGGCTCTGGAAACACCATATATTTT. This sequence encodes CASSQAGSGNTIYF.

The V and J genes are TRBV4-1 and TRBJ1-1, with D tentatively TRBD1 (6 bases). The CDR3 has 15 amino acids. Trimming took off 1 base at V and 1 base at J, with 10 bases between the two ends. CDR1 and CDR2 from the germline V gene are MGHRA and YSYEKL. The CDR3 here is CASSQGSRGNTEAFF. The CDR3 nucleotides are TGCGCCAGCAGCCAAGGAAGCAGGGGGAACACTGAAGCTTTCTTT.

Details on this clone: Other DNA variants within this sample encode the same CDR3. The genes are TRBV10-3 and TRBJ1-2; TRBD1 aligns across 7 bases. V trimming: 6 bases; J trimming: 8 bases; junction bases outside the gene matches: 9. CDR1 and CDR2 from the germline V gene are ENHRY and SYGVKD. This CDR3 comprises 13 residues. In nucleotides, the CDR3 is TGTGCCATCAGCGACAGGGTGGTAGAGGGCTACACCTTC. Translation gives CAISDRVVEGYTF.

DNA for the CDR3: TGTGCCAGCATTCTCGGGACTTCCGGGGAGCTGTTTTTT. It translates to CASILGTSGELFF. The chain is built from TRBV2 and TRBJ2-2; weak D call: TRBD2 (6 bases). The CDR3 has 13 residues. The germline V gene encodes CDR1 SNHLY and CDR2 FYNNEI. V dropped 7 bases and J dropped 6 bases, with 12 bases sitting between them.

V and J are TRBV11-2 and TRBJ1-1, with D possibly TRBD1 on 5 matching bases. There are 14 residues in the CDR3. V lost 0 bases and J lost 8, with 13 bases in between. Germline loops: CDR1 SGHAT, CDR2 FQNNGV. CDR3 bases: TGTGCCAGCAGCTTAGATAATGGGGGTGGGGAAGCTTTCTTT. It specifies CASSLDNGGGEAFF.

The V call is TRBV5-6, the J call TRBJ2-1, with TRBD1 identical over 10 bases. V dropped 4 bases and J dropped 11; count of bases not matched to a gene: 3. The germline gives CDR1 SGHDT, CDR2 YYEEEE. The CDR3 sequence is 12 residues long. The CDR3 loop is CASSGTGEKQFF. CDR3 coding DNA: TGTGCCAGCAGCGGGACAGGGGAAAAGCAGTTCTTC.

This chain connects TRBV9 to TRBJ1-1; 7 positions match TRBD1. The V segment lost 7 bases and the J segment 7 bases; nucleotides outside the gene matches: 13. Germline lookup yields CDR1 SGDLS and CDR2 YYNGEE. The CDR3 covers 14 residues. As DNA, the CDR3 is TGTGCCAGCGGACGAGGACAGGCCATGGGTGAAGCTTTCTTT. Protein product: CASGRGQAMGEAFF.

The chain has TRBV25-1 and TRBJ2-1; 7 bases are a match to TRBD1. CDR1 is MGHDK and CDR2 is SYGVNS in the germline V gene. The trim removed 5 bases at V and 4 bases at J, leaving 11 bases unmatched. The length of the CDR3 is 16 residues. The CDR3 nucleotides read TGTGCCAGCAGTCCGGGGAACCGGGACAGATACAATGAGCAGTTCTTC. Translated, it gives CASSPGNRDRYNEQFF.

The chain joins TRBV7-9 to TRBJ2-5; 7 positions agree with TRBD1. Germline V gene sequence: CDR1 SEHNR, CDR2 FQNEAQ (reference sequence). The CDR3 spans 13 residues. The V gene end was trimmed by 5 bases and the J gene end by 5 bases; junction bases not matched to a gene: 5. The CDR3 here is CASSHRGYETQYF. For the CDR3, the DNA is TGTGCCAGCAGCCACAGGGGATATGAGACCCAGTACTTC.

The gene calls are TRBV7-9 and TRBJ2-5, with TRBD2 matching over 10 bases. Trimming removed 5 bases from V and 1 base from J; junction bases left unmatched: 7. Germline CDR1 SEHNR, CDR2 FQNEAQ (reference sequence). The CDR3 has 16 residues. The DNA for the CDR3 is TGTGCCAGCAGCCCCACCATAGCGGGGGGCCAAGAGACCCAGTACTTC. It encodes CASSPTIAGGQETQYF. Together with reference TRBV7-9 and TRBJ2-5, the CDR3 gives the full variable domain: DTGVSQNPRHKITKRGQNVTFRCDPISEHNRLYWYRQTLGQGPEFLTYFQNEAQLEKSRLLSDRFSAERPKGSFSTLEIQRTEQGDSAMYLCASSPTIAGGQETQYFGPGTRLLVL.

The chain has TRBV18 and TRBJ2-2; 7 bases line up with TRBD1. Germline lookup yields CDR1 KGHSH and CDR2 LQKENI. This CDR3 spans 16 amino acids. V lost 3 bases and J lost 1; bases outside the gene matches: 5. CDR3 in amino acids: CASSPRQGGNTGELFF. CDR3 nucleotide sequence: TGTGCCAGCTCACCTCGACAGGGTGGGAACACCGGGGAGCTGTTTTTT.

This clone has just one count. The chain uses TRBV6-5 and TRBJ1-2; D remains unclear. This CDR3 has 13 residues. Germline-derived CDR1 and CDR2 are MNHEY and SVGAGI. V lost 5 bases and J 2 bases, leaving 9 bases between the germline ends. CDR3 sequence: CASSPQENYGYTF. In DNA form, the CDR3 reads TGTGCCAGCAGTCCCCAGGAGAACTATGGCTACACCTTC.

The chain combines TRBV12-3 or TRBV12-4 with TRBJ2-1, with TRBD2 as a possible D gene (6 bases). The V and J ends lost 4 bases and 6 bases respectively, with 10 bases between them. The CDR3 covers 13 residues. CDR3 sequence (DNA): TGTGCCAGCAGTTCGGGAGCGAGCAATGAGCAGTTCTTC. Its protein product is CASSSGASNEQFF.

V usage is TRBV6-4 and J usage is TRBJ2-3; maybe TRBD1 (5 bases). CDR3 length: 13 residues. Germline-derived CDR1 and CDR2 are MRHNA and SNTAGT. V gave up 5 bases and J gave up 1 base, with 7 bases separating them. CDR3 region: CASSTQGTDTQYF. As DNA, the CDR3 is TGTGCCAGCAGTACACAGGGCACAGATACGCAGTATTTT.